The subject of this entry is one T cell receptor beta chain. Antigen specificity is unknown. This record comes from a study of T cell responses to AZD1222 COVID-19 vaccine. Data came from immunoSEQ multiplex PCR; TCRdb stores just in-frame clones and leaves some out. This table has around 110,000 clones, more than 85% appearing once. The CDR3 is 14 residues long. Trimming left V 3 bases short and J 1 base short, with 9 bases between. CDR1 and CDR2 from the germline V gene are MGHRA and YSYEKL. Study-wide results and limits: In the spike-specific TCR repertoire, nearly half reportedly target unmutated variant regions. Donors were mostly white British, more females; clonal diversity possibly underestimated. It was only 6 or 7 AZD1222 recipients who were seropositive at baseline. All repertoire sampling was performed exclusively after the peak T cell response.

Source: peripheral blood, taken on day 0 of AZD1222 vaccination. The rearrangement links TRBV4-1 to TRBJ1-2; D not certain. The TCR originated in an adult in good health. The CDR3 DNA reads TGCGCCAGCAGCCAGACGAGAGGTAACTATGGCTACACCTTC. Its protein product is CASSQTRGNYGYTF.